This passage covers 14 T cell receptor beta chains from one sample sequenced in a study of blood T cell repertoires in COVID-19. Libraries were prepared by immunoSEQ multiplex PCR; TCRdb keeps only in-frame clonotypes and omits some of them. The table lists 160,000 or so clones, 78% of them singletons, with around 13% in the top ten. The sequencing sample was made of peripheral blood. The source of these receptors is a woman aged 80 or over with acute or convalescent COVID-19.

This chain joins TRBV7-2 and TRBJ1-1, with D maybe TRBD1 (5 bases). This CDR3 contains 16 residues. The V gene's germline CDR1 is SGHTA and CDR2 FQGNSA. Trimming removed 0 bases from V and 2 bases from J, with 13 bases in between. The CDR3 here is CASSLAPLDINTEAFF. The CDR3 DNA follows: TGTGCCAGCAGCTTAGCGCCCTTGGACATTAACACTGAAGCTTTCTTT.

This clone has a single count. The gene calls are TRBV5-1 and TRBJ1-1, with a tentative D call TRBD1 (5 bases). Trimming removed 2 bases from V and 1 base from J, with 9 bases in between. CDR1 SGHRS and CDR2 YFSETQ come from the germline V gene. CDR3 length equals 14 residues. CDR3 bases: TGCGCCAGCAGCTTTGCGGGGACGAACACTGAAGCTTTCTTT. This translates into CASSFAGTNTEAFF.

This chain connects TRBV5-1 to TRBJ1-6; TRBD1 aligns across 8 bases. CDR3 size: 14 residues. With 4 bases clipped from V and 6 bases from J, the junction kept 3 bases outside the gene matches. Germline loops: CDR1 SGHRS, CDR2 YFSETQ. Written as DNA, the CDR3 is TGCGCCAGCAGCATGGACAGGGTTAATTCACCCCTCCACTTT. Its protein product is CASSMDRVNSPLHF.

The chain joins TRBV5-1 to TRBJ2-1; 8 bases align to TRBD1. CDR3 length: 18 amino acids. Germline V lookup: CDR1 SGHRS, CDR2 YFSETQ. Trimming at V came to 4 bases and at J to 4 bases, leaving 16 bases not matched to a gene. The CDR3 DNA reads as TGCGCCAGCAGCCTGTTTCTGGCAGGGGGCGGACTATACAATGAGCAGTTCTTC. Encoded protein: CASSLFLAGGGLYNEQFF. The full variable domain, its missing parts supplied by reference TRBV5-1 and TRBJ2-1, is KAGVTQTPRYLIKTRGQQVTLSCSPISGHRSVSWYQQTPGQGLQFLFEYFSETQRNKGNFPGRFSGRQFSNSRSEMNVSTLELGDSALYLCASSLFLAGGGLYNEQFFGPGTRLTVL.

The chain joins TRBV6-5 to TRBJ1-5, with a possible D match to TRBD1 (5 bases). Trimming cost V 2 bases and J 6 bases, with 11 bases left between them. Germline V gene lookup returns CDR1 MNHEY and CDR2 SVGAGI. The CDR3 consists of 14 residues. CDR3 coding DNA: TGTGCCAGCAGTTACCAGACCGGGGGTCAGCCCCAGCATTTT. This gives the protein CASSYQTGGQPQHF.

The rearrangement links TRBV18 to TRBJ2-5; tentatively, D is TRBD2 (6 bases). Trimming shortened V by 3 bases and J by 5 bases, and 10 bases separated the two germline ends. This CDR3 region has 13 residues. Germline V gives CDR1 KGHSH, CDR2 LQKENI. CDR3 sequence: CASSPEGTETQYF. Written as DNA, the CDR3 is TGTGCCAGCTCACCGGAGGGGACGGAGACCCAGTACTTC.

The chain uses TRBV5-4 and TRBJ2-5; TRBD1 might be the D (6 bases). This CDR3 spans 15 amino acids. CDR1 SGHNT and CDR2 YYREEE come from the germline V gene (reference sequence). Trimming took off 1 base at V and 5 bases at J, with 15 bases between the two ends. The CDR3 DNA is TGTGCCAGCAGCTTGTTACAGGGAGTAGGGGAGACCCAGTACTTC. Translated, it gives CASSLLQGVGETQYF. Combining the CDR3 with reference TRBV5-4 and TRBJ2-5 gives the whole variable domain ETGVTQSPTHLIKTRGQQVTLRCSSQSGHNTVSWYQQALGQGPQFIFQYYREEENGRGNFPPRFSGLQFPNYSSELNVNALELDDSALYLCASSLLQGVGETQYFGPGTRLLVL.

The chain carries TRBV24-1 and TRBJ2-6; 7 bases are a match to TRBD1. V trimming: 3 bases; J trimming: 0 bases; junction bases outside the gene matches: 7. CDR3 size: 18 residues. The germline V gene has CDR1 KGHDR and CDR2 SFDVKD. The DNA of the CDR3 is TGTGCCACCAGTGATGACAGGGCCCTCCTCTCTGGGGCCAACGTCCTGACTTTC. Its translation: CATSDDRALLSGANVLTF.

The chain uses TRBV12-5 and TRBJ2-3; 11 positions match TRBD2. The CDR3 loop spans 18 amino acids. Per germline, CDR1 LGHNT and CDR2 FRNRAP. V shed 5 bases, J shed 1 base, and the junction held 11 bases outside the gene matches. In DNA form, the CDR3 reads TGTGCTAGTGGTAACACTAGCGGGGGCCCCGAACGCACAGATACGCAGTATTTT. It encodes CASGNTSGGPERTDTQYF.

This chain's CDR3 is CASNARQGADYGYTF. The CDR3 DNA follows: TGTGCCAGCAACGCCAGACAGGGGGCGGACTATGGCTACACCTTC. The V gene is TRBV6-1, the J gene TRBJ1-2, with 10 positions matching TRBD1. The germline V gene encodes CDR1 MNHNS and CDR2 SASEGT. The CDR3 runs to 15 residues. V shed 7 bases and J 3 bases; nucleotides not matched to a gene: 8.

The CDR3: CASSSPSTGGKEKLFF. In nucleotides, the CDR3 is TGTGCCAGCAGCTCTCCCTCGACAGGGGGGAAAGAAAAACTGTTTTTT. This chain joins TRBV5-4 and TRBJ1-4; TRBD1 matches at 9 bases. V lost 3 bases to trimming and J lost 8 bases; unmatched junction nucleotides: 11. Per germline, CDR1 SGHNT and CDR2 YYREEE (reference sequence). This CDR3 region has 16 residues. The full variable domain, completed using reference TRBV5-4 and TRBJ1-4, is ETGVTQSPTHLIKTRGQQVTLRCSSQSGHNTVSWYQQALGQGPQFIFQYYREEENGRGNFPPRFSGLQFPNYSSELNVNALELDDSALYLCASSSPSTGGKEKLFFGSGTQLSVL.

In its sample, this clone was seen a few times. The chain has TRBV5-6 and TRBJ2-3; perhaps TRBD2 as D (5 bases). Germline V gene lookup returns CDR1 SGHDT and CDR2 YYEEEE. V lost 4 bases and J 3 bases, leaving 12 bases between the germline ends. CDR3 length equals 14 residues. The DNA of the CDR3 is TGTGCCAGCAGCCCCGGGGTCGGGACAGATACGCAGTATTTT. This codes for CASSPGVGTDTQYF.

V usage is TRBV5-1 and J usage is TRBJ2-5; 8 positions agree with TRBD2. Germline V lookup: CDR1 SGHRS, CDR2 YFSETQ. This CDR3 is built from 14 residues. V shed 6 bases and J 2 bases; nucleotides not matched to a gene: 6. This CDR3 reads CASKGIAGQETQYF. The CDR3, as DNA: TGCGCCAGCAAGGGGATAGCGGGGCAAGAGACCCAGTACTTC.

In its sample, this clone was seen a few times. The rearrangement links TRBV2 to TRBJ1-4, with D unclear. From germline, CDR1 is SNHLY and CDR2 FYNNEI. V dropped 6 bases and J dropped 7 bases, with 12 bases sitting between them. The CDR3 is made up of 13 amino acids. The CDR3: CASRPTEGEKLFF. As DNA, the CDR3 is TGTGCCAGCAGACCGACTGAGGGTGAAAAACTGTTTTTT.